This T cell receptor (beta chain) was profiled in a study of PD-1 blockade in classical Hodgkin lymphoma. Study-level results: The origin of the repertoire differences remains undefined, with disease activity or prior therapy as possible causes.

The CDR3 covers 12 residues. The V end lost 0 bases, the J end lost 4 bases, and 7 bases lay between the germline ends. Germline lookup yields CDR1 GTSNPN and CDR2 SVGIG (reference sequence). A remark on this clone: Antigen specificity is unknown.

Sequencing used immunoSEQ multiplex PCR; TCRdb keeps in-frame clones, though not all of them. Among around 35,000 clones listed, approximately 86% were seen once. Each patient relapsed following autologous stem cell transplantation, and prior brentuximab vedotin exposure differed. Sequences were derived from peripheral blood mononuclear cells (PBMCs), sampled before the second cycle of nivolumab. This clonotype originated in a human donor with classical Hodgkin lymphoma. The rearrangement uses TRBV30 and TRBJ2-7; D call uncertain. The CDR3 spells CAWSVYGYEQYF. CDR3 nucleotides: TGTGCCTGGAGTGTATACGGGTACGAGCAGTACTTC.